The 11 T cell receptor beta chains below all came from one sample that was sequenced in a study of blood T cell repertoires in COVID-19. The data were produced by immunoSEQ multiplex PCR, yet TCRdb's version contains in-frame clones alone and is incomplete. Here the sample spans around 100,000 clones, over 70% being singletons. The material sequenced was peripheral blood. All receptors derive from a human donor in a cohort sampled during active or convalescent COVID-19.

The rearrangement uses TRBV5-1 and TRBJ2-7; tentative D call: TRBD1 (5 bases). The ends were cut back, 6 bases at V and 4 bases at J, with 23 bases in the middle. This CDR3 comprises 16 residues. Germline CDR1 is SGHRS and CDR2 is YFSETQ. The CDR3 here is CASILGVDSPTYEQYF. The CDR3 DNA follows: TGCGCCAGCATCCTAGGGGTCGACAGTCCTACGTACGAGCAGTACTTC.

The chain has TRBV5-1 and TRBJ1-3; 8 bases agree with TRBD1. This CDR3 region has 15 residues. The V gene end was trimmed by 4 bases and the J gene end by 4 bases; junction bases not matched to a gene: 7. The germline gives CDR1 SGHRS, CDR2 YFSETQ. CDR3 sequence: CASSQESGGGNTIYF. CDR3 nucleotides: TGCGCCAGCAGCCAAGAGTCAGGGGGCGGAAACACCATATATTTT.

The gene calls are TRBV29-1 and TRBJ1-1; D not resolved. Looked up from germline, CDR1 is SQVTM and CDR2 is ANQGSEA. The ends were cut back, 8 bases at V and 5 bases at J, with 18 bases in the middle. The CDR3 spans 13 residues. For the CDR3, the DNA is TGCAGCTTTACCTTCACCCCTCGGACTGAAGCTTTCTTT. This gives the protein CSFTFTPRTEAFF.

The chain carries TRBV6-5 and TRBJ1-5; D possibly corresponds to TRBD1 (5 bases). Between the trimmed V and J ends, which lost 4 bases and 5 bases, there was a span of 9 bases. The CDR3 has 13 amino acids. Germline values: CDR1 MNHEY, CDR2 SVGAGI. Here the CDR3 DNA reads TGTGCCAGCAGTTTAGGGGAGGATCAGCCCCAGCATTTT. Protein: CASSLGEDQPQHF.

This clone showed up just once. The chain recombines TRBV24-1 with TRBJ2-1, with D possibly matching TRBD2 (5 bases). The CDR3 length is 17 residues. Germline assignment: CDR1 KGHDR and CDR2 SFDVKD. V lost 8 bases and J lost 3, with 22 bases in between. This chain's CDR3 is CATTRAGDPCFYNEQFF. CDR3 coding DNA: TGTGCCACCACGCGGGCGGGTGATCCCTGTTTCTACAATGAGCAGTTCTTC.

The rearrangement joins TRBV6-1 to TRBJ1-1; D remains ambiguous. The CDR3 contains 12 residues. CDR1 and CDR2 from the germline V gene are MNHNS and SASEGT. V dropped 3 bases and J dropped 2 bases, with 4 bases sitting between them. CDR3 nucleotide sequence: TGTGCCAGCAGTGAGACAAACACTGAAGCTTTCTTT. This gives the protein CASSETNTEAFF.

This chain joins TRBV6-5 and TRBJ1-5; 7 nucleotides line up with TRBD1. Trimming cost V 9 bases and J 0 bases; bases outside gene matches: 8. The CDR3 is made up of 15 amino acids. CDR1 and CDR2 (germline): MNHEY, SVGAGI. In DNA, the CDR3 is TGTGCCAGTAAGTACAGGGGAGGTAGCAATCAGCCCCAGCATTTT. Its translation: CASKYRGGSNQPQHF.

This chain joins TRBV6-5 and TRBJ2-5; tentatively, D is TRBD1 (6 bases). The V and J ends lost 7 bases and 6 bases respectively, with 15 bases between them. Germline CDR1 reads MNHEY; CDR2 reads SVGAGI. The CDR3 loop spans 13 amino acids. CDR3 loop: CASTPGVEKTQYF. CDR3 DNA sequence: TGTGCCAGCACTCCAGGGGTTGAAAAGACCCAGTACTTC.

The chain carries TRBV28 and TRBJ1-2; 7 bases match TRBD1. Germline lookup yields CDR1 MDHEN and CDR2 SYDVKM. The ends lost 4 bases at V and 8 bases at J; junction bases unmatched: 10. There are 14 residues in the CDR3. The CDR3: CASSSRVTGEGYTF. CDR3 nucleotide sequence: TGTGCCAGCAGTTCCCGTGTTACAGGGGAAGGCTACACCTTC.

The V and J genes are TRBV7-9 and TRBJ1-1; TRBD1 might be the D (5 bases). V lost 8 bases and J 11 bases, leaving 18 bases between the germline ends. CDR1 and CDR2 from the germline V gene are SEHNR and FQNEAQ (reference sequence). This CDR3 has 12 residues. CDR3 loop: CASGWGVSNAFF. The DNA of the CDR3 is TGTGCCAGCGGTTGGGGGGTCTCGAACGCTTTCTTT.

The rearrangement joins TRBV6-5 to TRBJ1-1, with 9 bases matching TRBD1. The CDR3 spans 13 residues. Trimming removed 11 bases from V and 4 bases from J; junction bases left unmatched: 8. The germline CDR1 and CDR2 sequences are MNHEY and SVGAGI. CDR3 nucleotide sequence: TGTGCCGCCTACAGGGGGCCGGGCACTGAAGCTTTCTTT. This translates into CAAYRGPGTEAFF.